A single sample gave rise to the 15 T cell receptor beta chains below, sequenced in a study of T cells after yellow fever vaccination. TCRdb re-analysed the 5' RACE reads in MiXCR, keeping a single row per CDR3 protein. The sample carries some 320,000 distinct CDR3 sequences, 8.5% to 10% recorded once. Here the sequenced sample was PBMCs, taken on the day of the first yellow fever vaccination. These receptors came from a young man who received the YFV17D yellow fever vaccine.

DNA of the CDR3: TGCAGCGCGACCAGGGGGCAAGATGAAAAACTGTTTTTT. It translates to CSATRGQDEKLFF. The chain has TRBV29-1 and TRBJ1-4, with TRBD1 identical over 8 bases. The V gene end was trimmed by 7 bases and the J gene end by 6 bases; junction bases not matched to a gene: 7. The V gene's germline CDR1 is SQVTM and CDR2 ANQGSEA. CDR3 length: 13 residues.

This clonotype was seen just once. The chain recombines TRBV9 with TRBJ2-1, with 11 positions matching TRBD2. The J segment lost 7 bases and the V segment lost 7 bases, leaving 10 bases of the junction unmatched. Per germline, CDR1 SGDLS and CDR2 YYNGEE. CDR3 length: 15 amino acids. CDR3 coding DNA: TGTGCCAGCGCCAACCCCGGGACTAGCGGTAATGAGCAGTTCTTC. Residues: CASANPGTSGNEQFF.

At least ten counts were recorded for this clonotype. This sequence joins TRBV10-2 and TRBJ1-2; possibly TRBD1 for D (5 bases). The CDR3 extends over 15 amino acids. The V gene's germline CDR1 is WSHSY and CDR2 SAAADI. The V end lost 4 bases, the J end lost 7 bases, and 19 bases lay between the germline ends. CDR3 in amino acids: CASSGPIGTLGGYTF. The CDR3 bases are TGCGCCAGCAGTGGCCCGATCGGGACTCTAGGTGGCTACACCTTC.

The V and J genes are TRBV20-1 and TRBJ2-5, with 11 positions matching TRBD2. CDR1 and CDR2 (germline): DFQATT, SNEGSKA (reference sequence). This CDR3 comprises 18 residues. V shed 3 bases and J 1 base; nucleotides not matched to a gene: 13. CDR3 region: CSASDQTSGAGPQETQYF. DNA of the CDR3: TGCAGTGCTAGTGATCAGACTAGCGGGGCTGGGCCCCAAGAGACCCAGTACTTC.

CDR3 protein: CATSDSRTAYTEAFF. The CDR3 DNA reads as TGTGCCACCAGTGATTCCAGGACAGCCTACACTGAAGCTTTCTTT. V usage is TRBV24-1 and J usage is TRBJ1-1, with D maybe TRBD1 (6 bases). Germline V lookup: CDR1 KGHDR, CDR2 SFDVKD. With 2 bases removed from V and 3 bases from J, the gap between germline ends came to 12 bases. There are 15 residues in the CDR3.

This clonotype has ten or more counts. V is TRBV7-2 and J is TRBJ1-1, with D hard to call. Germline V gene lookup returns CDR1 SGHTA and CDR2 FQGNSA. The CDR3 contains 13 residues. Trimming took off 7 bases at V and 0 bases at J, with 9 bases between the two ends. CDR3 nucleotides: TGTGCCAGCACCCAGGTCATGAACACTGAAGCTTTCTTT. Its protein is CASTQVMNTEAFF.

This clonotype has more than one count but fewer than ten. The gene calls are TRBV30 and TRBJ2-7; TRBD2 is a possible D gene (6 bases). The V and J ends lost 4 bases and 7 bases respectively, with 17 bases between them. Germline loops: CDR1 GTSNPN, CDR2 SVGIG (reference sequence). The length of the CDR3 is 13 residues. CDR3 amino acids: CAWKGTAGLEQYF. The CDR3 region has the DNA TGTGCCTGGAAAGGGACCGCGGGATTGGAGCAGTACTTC.

The chain recombines TRBV14 with TRBJ2-3; D is undetermined. Trimming left V 2 bases short and J 3 bases short, with 24 bases between. Germline CDR1 and CDR2: SGHDN and FVKESK. CDR3 length: 19 amino acids. The CDR3 here is CASSQYSLSPSSRTDTQYF. The CDR3 bases are TGTGCCAGCAGCCAATACAGCCTTTCGCCCTCATCGAGAACAGATACGCAGTATTTT.

This clonotype occurred a few times. V and J are TRBV7-9 and TRBJ2-1; D perhaps matches TRBD1 (5 bases). CDR3 length: 15 amino acids. Germline-derived CDR1 and CDR2 are SEHNR and FQNEAQ (reference sequence). Trimming pared 1 base from V and 5 bases from J, leaving 12 bases between. DNA of the CDR3: TGTGCCAGCAGCTTAGGTCAGGGTGGGCACAATGAGCAGTTCTTC. This codes for CASSLGQGGHNEQFF.

The chain couples TRBV7-9 to TRBJ2-5; D is unresolved. With 4 bases removed from V and 5 bases from J, the gap between germline ends came to 8 bases. The CDR3 sequence is 12 residues long. Germline V gene sequence: CDR1 SEHNR, CDR2 FQNEAQ (reference sequence). CDR3 region: CASSSTGETQYF. The CDR3 DNA reads TGTGCCAGCAGCTCCACCGGGGAGACCCAGTACTTC.

This clonotype has a handful of counts. V is TRBV6-4 and J is TRBJ2-2, with a weak D call TRBD1 (5 bases). Trimming took 6 bases from V and 1 from J, leaving 12 bases between them. Germline loops: CDR1 MRHNA, CDR2 SNTAGT. The CDR3 is 15 residues long. The CDR3 region is CASRDSALNTGELFF. The CDR3, as DNA: TGTGCCAGCAGAGACAGCGCCCTGAACACCGGGGAGCTGTTTTTT.

The chain links TRBV7-2 to TRBJ1-6, with D hard to call. The CDR3 loop spans 15 amino acids. Germline V gene sequence: CDR1 SGHTA, CDR2 FQGNSA. V lost 2 bases, J lost 10 bases, and 15 bases lay in between. The CDR3 spells CASSLTGSGYSPLHF. CDR3 DNA: TGTGCCAGCAGCTTAACCGGGTCGGGATACTCACCCCTCCACTTT.

This chain joins TRBV7-6 and TRBJ1-1; TRBD1 is a possible D gene (5 bases). Germline V gene data show CDR1 as SGHVS and CDR2 as FNYEAQ. V was cut by 1 base and J by 3 bases, with 12 bases left in between. The CDR3 has 15 residues. CDR3 sequence reads: CASSLGAGAHTEAFF. As DNA, the CDR3 is TGTGCCAGCAGCTTAGGCGCCGGGGCCCACACTGAAGCTTTCTTT.

This clonotype was counted between two and nine times. The chain employs TRBV4-1 and TRBJ2-1; D gene ambiguous. Trimming shortened V by 6 bases and J by 7 bases, and 16 bases separated the two germline ends. The CDR3 consists of 14 residues. Per germline, CDR1 MGHRA and CDR2 YSYEKL. For the CDR3, the DNA is TGCGCCAGCAGTCCGCTTCAGATGAGTAATGAGCAGTTCTTC. Protein sequence: CASSPLQMSNEQFF.

This clonotype was detected a few times. The chain couples TRBV7-3 to TRBJ1-6; TRBD1 matches at 10 bases. CDR1 and CDR2 from the germline V gene are SGHTA and FQGTGA. The CDR3 totals 14 residues. V lost 5 bases and J lost 8; bases outside the gene matches: 3. CDR3 amino acids: CASSPGQGDSPLHF. In DNA form, the CDR3 reads TGTGCCAGCAGCCCTGGACAGGGGGATTCACCCCTCCACTTT.